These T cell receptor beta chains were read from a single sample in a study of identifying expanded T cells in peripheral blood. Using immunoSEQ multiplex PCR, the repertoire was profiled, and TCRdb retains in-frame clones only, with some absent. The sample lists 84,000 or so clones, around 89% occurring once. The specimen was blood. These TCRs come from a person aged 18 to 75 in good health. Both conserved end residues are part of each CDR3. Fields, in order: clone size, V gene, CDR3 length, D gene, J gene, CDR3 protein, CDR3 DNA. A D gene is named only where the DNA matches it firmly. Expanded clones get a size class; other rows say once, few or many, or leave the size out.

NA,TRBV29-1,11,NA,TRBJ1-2,CSVGWDYGYTF,TGCAGCGTTGGATGGGACTATGGCTACACCTTC
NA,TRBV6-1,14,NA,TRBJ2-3,CASKDTGATDTQYF,TGTGCCAGCAAAGATACCGGGGCCACAGATACGCAGTATTTT
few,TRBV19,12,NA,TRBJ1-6,CASSNFDSPLHF,TGTGCCAGTAGCAACTTTGATTCACCCCTCCACTTT
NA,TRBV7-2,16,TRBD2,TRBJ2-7,CASSVLKAGVSYEQYF,TGTGCCAGCAGCGTCCTCAAAGCGGGAGTCTCCTACGAGCAGTACTTC
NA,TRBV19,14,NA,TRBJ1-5,CASTLVGYNQPQHF,TGTGCCAGTACCTTGGTCGGCTACAATCAGCCCCAGCATTTT
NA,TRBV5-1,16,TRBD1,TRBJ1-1,CASSDRDRGMNTEAFF,TGCGCCAGCAGCGACCGGGACAGGGGAATGAACACTGAAGCTTTCTTT
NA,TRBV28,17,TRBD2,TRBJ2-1,CASSFGTSGRASDEQFF,TGTGCCAGCAGTTTCGGGACTAGCGGGAGGGCCTCAGATGAGCAGTTCTTC
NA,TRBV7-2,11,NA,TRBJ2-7,CASSFTYEQYF,TGTGCCAGCAGCTTTACCTACGAGCAGTACTTC
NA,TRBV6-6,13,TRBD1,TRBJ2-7,CASKAGGVYEQYF,TGTGCCAGCAAGGCAGGGGGTGTGTACGAGCAGTACTTC
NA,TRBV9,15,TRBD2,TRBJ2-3,CASSVVGLAADTQYF,TGTGCCAGCAGCGTAGTCGGACTAGCGGCGGATACGCAGTATTTT
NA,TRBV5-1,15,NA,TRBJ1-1,CASSLGDFGGTEAFF,TGCGCCAGCAGCTTGGGGGACTTTGGGGGCACTGAAGCTTTCTTT
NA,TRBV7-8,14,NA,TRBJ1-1,CASSLEGLFTEAFF,TGTGCCAGCAGCTTAGAAGGGTTGTTCACTGAAGCTTTCTTT
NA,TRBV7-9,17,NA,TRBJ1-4,CASSLAGRIATNEKLFF,TGTGCCAGCAGCTTAGCCGGGCGGATAGCAACTAATGAAAAACTGTTTTTT
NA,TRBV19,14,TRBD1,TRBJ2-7,CASQPGQGAYEQYF,TGTGCCAGTCAGCCGGGACAGGGGGCCTACGAGCAGTACTTC
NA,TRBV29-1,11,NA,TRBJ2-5,CSVGAQETQYF,TGCAGCGTTGGGGCGCAAGAGACCCAGTACTTC
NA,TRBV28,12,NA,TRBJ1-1,CASSLGVTEAFF,TGTGCCAGCAGTTTAGGTGTCACTGAAGCTTTCTTT
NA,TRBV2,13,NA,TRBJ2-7,CASSDFRGSEQYF,TGTGCCAGCAGTGATTTCAGGGGCAGCGAGCAGTACTTC
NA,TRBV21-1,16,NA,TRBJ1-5,CASRGRGSYSNQPQHF,TGTGCCAGCAGGGGGCGAGGCTCTTATAGCAATCAGCCCCAGCATTTT
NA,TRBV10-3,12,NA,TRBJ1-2,CAISESEGGYTF,TGTGCCATCAGTGAGAGCGAGGGTGGCTACACCTTC
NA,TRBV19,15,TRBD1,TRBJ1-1,CASSGGTGMGTEAFF,TGTGCCAGTAGTGGAGGGACAGGAATGGGCACTGAAGCTTTCTTT
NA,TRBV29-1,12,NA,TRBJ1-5,CSVRQPNQPQHF,TGCAGCGTACGACAGCCCAATCAGCCCCAGCATTTT
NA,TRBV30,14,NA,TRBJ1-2,CAWIRYQVDYGYTF,TGTGCCTGGATTCGATACCAGGTTGACTATGGCTACACCTTC
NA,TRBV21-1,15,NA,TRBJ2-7,CASSGRDRTDYEQYF,TGTGCCAGCAGCGGCCGGGACAGAACGGACTACGAGCAGTACTTC